A selection of T cell receptor beta chains follows, all from one sample in a study of blood T cell repertoires in COVID-19. Generated by immunoSEQ multiplex PCR, the TCRdb table keeps only in-frame clones and is missing some. The profile covers about 43,000 clones, with over 70% appearing a single time and 20% to 25% taken by the ten largest. Specimen: peripheral blood. All receptors derive from a woman aged 55-69 years with acute or convalescent COVID-19. Both conserved end residues are part of each CDR3. The D gene is left open where the match is weak. The size field is filled for only some rows; it gives once, few, many or a size class.

clone size: NA; V gene: TRBV15; J gene: TRBJ1-5; D gene: NA; CDR3 DNA: TGTGCCACCAGCAGAGCGGATCAGCCCCAGCATTTT; CDR3 protein: CATSRADQPQHF
clone size: NA; V gene: TRBV18; J gene: TRBJ2-2; D gene: NA; CDR3 DNA: TGTGCCAGCTCACCAAGACAGAACACCGGGGAGCTGTTTTTT; CDR3 protein: CASSPRQNTGELFF
clone size: NA; V gene: TRBV6-5; J gene: TRBJ1-3; D gene: TRBD1; CDR3 DNA: TGTGCCAGCAGAGCCGACAGGGGCGGGAGAAACACCATATATTTT; CDR3 protein: CASRADRGGRNTIYF
clone size: NA; V gene: TRBV28; J gene: TRBJ1-1; D gene: NA; CDR3 DNA: TGTGCCAGCAGTTTAAGAGGGACACCGAACACTGAAGCTTTCTTT; CDR3 protein: CASSLRGTPNTEAFF
clone size: NA; V gene: TRBV6-2/TRBV6-3; J gene: TRBJ2-7; D gene: NA; CDR3 DNA: TGTGCCAGCAGCCCCGGTAGCTCCTACGAGCAGTACTTC; CDR3 protein: CASSPGSSYEQYF
clone size: NA; V gene: TRBV9; J gene: TRBJ2-3; D gene: NA; CDR3 DNA: TGTGCCAGCAGCGTACAGGGGAGCACAGATACGCAGTATTTT; CDR3 protein: CASSVQGSTDTQYF
clone size: NA; V gene: TRBV27; J gene: TRBJ1-5; D gene: NA; CDR3 DNA: TGTGCCAGCAGTTTATACTGGAATCAGCCCCAGCATTTT; CDR3 protein: CASSLYWNQPQHF
clone size: NA; V gene: TRBV18; J gene: TRBJ2-1; D gene: TRBD2; CDR3 DNA: TGTGCCAGCTCCCCTAGCGGGGGGGCCTCCAATGAGCAGTTCTTC; CDR3 protein: CASSPSGGASNEQFF
clone size: NA; V gene: TRBV5-6; J gene: TRBJ1-2; D gene: TRBD1; CDR3 DNA: TGTGCCAGCAGCAAGAGGGGGCGCATTGGTCAGGATGGCTACACCTTC; CDR3 protein: CASSKRGRIGQDGYTF
clone size: NA; V gene: TRBV14; J gene: TRBJ2-7; D gene: NA; CDR3 DNA: TGTGCCAGCAGCCGCGGGACAGCGGGCTACGAGCAGTACTTC; CDR3 protein: CASSRGTAGYEQYF
clone size: few; V gene: TRBV12-5; J gene: TRBJ1-3; D gene: NA; CDR3 DNA: TGTGCTAGTGGTTTGTCAAAAGGAGGTCCGGACTCTGGAAACACCATATATTTT; CDR3 protein: CASGLSKGGPDSGNTIYF
clone size: NA; V gene: TRBV5-5; J gene: TRBJ2-1; D gene: TRBD2; CDR3 DNA: TGTGCCAGCAGCTTGTCGGCGGGGGACTACAATGAGCAGTTCTTC; CDR3 protein: CASSLSAGDYNEQFF
clone size: few; V gene: TRBV19; J gene: TRBJ1-4; D gene: NA; CDR3 DNA: TGTGCCAGTACCCCGGGACTCCACGAAAAACTGTTTTTT; CDR3 protein: CASTPGLHEKLFF
clone size: NA; V gene: TRBV3-1/TRBV3-2; J gene: TRBJ1-2; D gene: NA; CDR3 DNA: TGTGCCAGCAGCCAAAACAGGGTGGCCTATGGCTACGCCTTC; CDR3 protein: CASSQNRVAYGYAF
clone size: few; V gene: TRBV3-1/TRBV3-2; J gene: TRBJ1-2; D gene: NA; CDR3 DNA: TGTGCCAGCAGCCAATCTTATGGCTACACCTTC; CDR3 protein: CASSQSYGYTF
clone size: once; V gene: TRBV19; J gene: TRBJ2-1; D gene: NA; CDR3 DNA: TGTGCCAGTAGTATCCCAGGGTGGGATGAGCAGTTCTTC; CDR3 protein: CASSIPGWDEQFF
clone size: NA; V gene: TRBV4-1; J gene: TRBJ2-7; D gene: NA; CDR3 DNA: TGCGCCAGCAGCCAGATTGTGGCAGGGTCTTACGAGCAGTACTTC; CDR3 protein: CASSQIVAGSYEQYF
clone size: NA; V gene: TRBV3-1/TRBV3-2; J gene: TRBJ1-2; D gene: TRBD1; CDR3 DNA: TGTGCCAGCAGCCAAGGTGGACAGGGACTCTATGGCTACACCTTC; CDR3 protein: CASSQGGQGLYGYTF
clone size: NA; V gene: TRBV27; J gene: TRBJ2-7; D gene: TRBD1; CDR3 DNA: TGTGCCAGCAGTGCAGGGGGTCGGAGCGAGCAGTACTTC; CDR3 protein: CASSAGGRSEQYF
clone size: NA; V gene: TRBV14; J gene: TRBJ1-1; D gene: TRBD1; CDR3 DNA: TGTGCCAGCAAGGACAGGGTTGGTGAAGCTTTCTTT; CDR3 protein: CASKDRVGEAFF
clone size: NA; V gene: TRBV11-2; J gene: TRBJ2-1; D gene: TRBD2; CDR3 DNA: TGTGCCAGCAGCTTACTGCGGGGGGCCGCCCTGCAGCAGTTCTTC; CDR3 protein: CASSLLRGAALQQFF
clone size: NA; V gene: TRBV7-9; J gene: TRBJ2-1; D gene: NA; CDR3 DNA: TGTGCCAGCAGCTTTCGCGGGGATAGCTCCTACAATGAGCAGTTCTTC; CDR3 protein: CASSFRGDSSYNEQFF
clone size: NA; V gene: TRBV7-2; J gene: TRBJ2-3; D gene: NA; CDR3 DNA: TGTGCCAGCAGCTGGAGCAGGGCAGGAGATACGCAGTATTTT; CDR3 protein: CASSWSRAGDTQYF
clone size: NA; V gene: TRBV19; J gene: TRBJ1-2; D gene: NA; CDR3 DNA: TGTGCCAGTAGGTCAGGCGGAGAGGGTAACTATGGCTACACCTTC; CDR3 protein: CASRSGGEGNYGYTF
clone size: few; V gene: TRBV7-2; J gene: TRBJ1-1; D gene: NA; CDR3 DNA: TGTGCCAGCAGCTTAGAAGATTTGGAGTTCACTGAAGCTTTCTTT; CDR3 protein: CASSLEDLEFTEAFF
clone size: NA; V gene: TRBV13; J gene: TRBJ1-1; D gene: NA; CDR3 DNA: TGTGCCAGCAGCCAAGGGGGTAGTCTAAACACTGAAGCTTTCTTT; CDR3 protein: CASSQGGSLNTEAFF
clone size: NA; V gene: TRBV27; J gene: TRBJ1-4; D gene: NA; CDR3 DNA: TGTGCCAGCAGCGTCACGCGGGAGACGAGACTGTTTTTT; CDR3 protein: CASSVTRETRLFF
clone size: NA; V gene: TRBV4-2; J gene: TRBJ1-1; D gene: NA; CDR3 DNA: TGTGCCAGCAGCCAAGATCACGGGGGGGAGAACACTGAAGCTTTCTTT; CDR3 protein: CASSQDHGGENTEAFF
clone size: NA; V gene: TRBV5-6; J gene: TRBJ1-3; D gene: NA; CDR3 DNA: TGTGCCAGCAGCTACAGCGGAAACACCATATATTTT; CDR3 protein: CASSYSGNTIYF
clone size: NA; V gene: TRBV7-9; J gene: TRBJ2-6; D gene: NA; CDR3 DNA: TGTGCCAGCAGCACAGGGATCTCTGGGGCCAACGTCCTGACTTTC; CDR3 protein: CASSTGISGANVLTF
clone size: NA; V gene: TRBV30; J gene: TRBJ1-1; D gene: NA; CDR3 DNA: TGTGCCTGGAGCCGGGATCGTGGCACTGAAGCTTTCTTT; CDR3 protein: CAWSRDRGTEAFF
clone size: NA; V gene: TRBV29-1; J gene: TRBJ1-1; D gene: TRBD1; CDR3 DNA: TGCAGCGTTGAAGACGGACAGGGGGCCGTAGCTTTCTTT; CDR3 protein: CSVEDGQGAVAFF
clone size: NA; V gene: TRBV2; J gene: TRBJ1-1; D gene: TRBD1; CDR3 DNA: TGTGCCAGCCTGACAGGGGGGACCACTGAAGCTTTCTTT; CDR3 protein: CASLTGGTTEAFF
clone size: NA; V gene: TRBV14; J gene: TRBJ1-2; D gene: TRBD1; CDR3 DNA: TGTGCCAGCAGCCAAAACCCCGGGACAGTCTACACCTTC; CDR3 protein: CASSQNPGTVYTF
clone size: NA; V gene: TRBV7-2; J gene: TRBJ1-1; D gene: NA; CDR3 DNA: TGTGCCAGCAGCCCCGGGAGGCAGAACACTGAAGCTTTCTTT; CDR3 protein: CASSPGRQNTEAFF
clone size: NA; V gene: TRBV2; J gene: TRBJ1-5; D gene: NA; CDR3 DNA: TGTGCCAGCAGGTCCAGGGAGGGGACGGCTCAGCCCCAGCATTTT; CDR3 protein: CASRSREGTAQPQHF
clone size: NA; V gene: TRBV3-1/TRBV3-2; J gene: TRBJ2-1; D gene: TRBD2; CDR3 DNA: TGTGCCAGCAGCCAAGATCCCGGAGGGCTAGCGGTTTCCGTAAGGAATGAGCAGTTCTTC; CDR3 protein: CASSQDPGGLAVSVRNEQFF
clone size: NA; V gene: TRBV18; J gene: TRBJ1-1; D gene: NA; CDR3 DNA: TGTGCCAGCTCATCTTCGACAGGCTTTTACACTGAAGCTTTCTTT; CDR3 protein: CASSSSTGFYTEAFF
clone size: NA; V gene: TRBV5-1; J gene: TRBJ2-3; D gene: NA; CDR3 DNA: TGCGCCAGCAGCTCCCTCTTTTCAGATACGCAGTATTTT; CDR3 protein: CASSSLFSDTQYF
clone size: NA; V gene: TRBV29-1; J gene: TRBJ2-7; D gene: NA; CDR3 DNA: TGCAGCGTCGACGACGGGACCTACGAGCAGTACTTC; CDR3 protein: CSVDDGTYEQYF
clone size: NA; V gene: TRBV4-1; J gene: TRBJ2-2; D gene: NA; CDR3 DNA: TGCGCCAGCAGCCAAGCGAGCAGCAGGGACGGGGAGCTGTTTTTT; CDR3 protein: CASSQASSRDGELFF
clone size: NA; V gene: TRBV9; J gene: TRBJ1-5; D gene: NA; CDR3 DNA: TGTGCCAGCAGCGTGAACAGCGGGCAGCCCCAGCATTTT; CDR3 protein: CASSVNSGQPQHF